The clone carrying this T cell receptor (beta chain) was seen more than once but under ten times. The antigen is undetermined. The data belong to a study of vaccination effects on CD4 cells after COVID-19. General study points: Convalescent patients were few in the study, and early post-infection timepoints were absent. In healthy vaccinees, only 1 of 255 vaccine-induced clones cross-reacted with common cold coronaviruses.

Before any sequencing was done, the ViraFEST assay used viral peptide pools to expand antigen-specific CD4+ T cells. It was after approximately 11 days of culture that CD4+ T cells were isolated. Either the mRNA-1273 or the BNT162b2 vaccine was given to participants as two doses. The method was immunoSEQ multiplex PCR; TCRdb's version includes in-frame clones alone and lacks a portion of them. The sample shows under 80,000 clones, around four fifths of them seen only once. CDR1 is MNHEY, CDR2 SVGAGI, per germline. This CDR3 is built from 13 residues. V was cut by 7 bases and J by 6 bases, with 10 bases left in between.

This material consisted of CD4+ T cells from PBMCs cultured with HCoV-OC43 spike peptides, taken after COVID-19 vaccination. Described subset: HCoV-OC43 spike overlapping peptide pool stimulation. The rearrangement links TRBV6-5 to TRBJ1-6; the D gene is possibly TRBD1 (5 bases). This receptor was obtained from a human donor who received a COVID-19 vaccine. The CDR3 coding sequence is TGTGCCAGCAAATGGGGGGTTAATTCACCCCTCCACTTT. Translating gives CASKWGVNSPLHF.